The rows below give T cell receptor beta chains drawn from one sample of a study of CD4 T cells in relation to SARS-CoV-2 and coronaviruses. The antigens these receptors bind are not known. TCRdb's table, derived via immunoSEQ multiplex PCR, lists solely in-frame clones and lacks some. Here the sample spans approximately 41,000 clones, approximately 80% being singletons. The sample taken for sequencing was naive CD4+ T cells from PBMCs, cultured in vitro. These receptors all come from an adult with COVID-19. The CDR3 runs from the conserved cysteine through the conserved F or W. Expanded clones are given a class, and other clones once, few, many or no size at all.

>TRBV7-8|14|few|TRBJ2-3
CASSLGSDTDTQYF
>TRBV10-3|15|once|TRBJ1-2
CAISFLTGGGYGYTF
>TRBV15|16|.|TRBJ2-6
CATSRDGGSGANVLTF
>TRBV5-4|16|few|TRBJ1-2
CASSPLGRQAVYGYTF
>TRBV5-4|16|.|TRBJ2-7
CASSSPLAGDGYEQYF
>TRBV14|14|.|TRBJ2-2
CASSQDIRAGELFF
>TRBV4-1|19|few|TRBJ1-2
CASSQDGRGTGGSNYGYTF
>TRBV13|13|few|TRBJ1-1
CASSLGTQARAFF
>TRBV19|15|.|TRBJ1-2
CASSIRADKLYGYTF
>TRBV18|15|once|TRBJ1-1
CASSPGATMNTEAFF
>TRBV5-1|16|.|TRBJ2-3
CASSLAPTLHTDTQYF
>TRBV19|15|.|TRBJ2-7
CASSITSGTSYEQYF
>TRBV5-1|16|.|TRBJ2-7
CASSLEVGQGTYEQYF
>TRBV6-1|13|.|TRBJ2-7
CASSEASPYEQYF
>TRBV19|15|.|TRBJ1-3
CASRTAVSSGNTIYF
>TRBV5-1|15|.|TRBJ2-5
CASSSEDWKWETQYF
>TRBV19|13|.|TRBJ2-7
CASSISNEGEQYF
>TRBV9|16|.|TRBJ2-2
CASSVGLAGGPGELFF
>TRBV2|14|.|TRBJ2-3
CASQRGGVTDTQYF
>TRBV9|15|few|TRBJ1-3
CASSVSGDSGNTIYF
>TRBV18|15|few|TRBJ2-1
CASSPRGAMHNEQFF
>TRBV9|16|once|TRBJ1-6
CASSVGGQPNNSPLHF
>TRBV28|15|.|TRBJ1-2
CASSSHRVANYGYTF
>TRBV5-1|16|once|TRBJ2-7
CASSGGLTSGTYEQYF
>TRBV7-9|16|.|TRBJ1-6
CASSPPDRDRDSPLHF